Shown below are 8 T cell receptor beta chains from a single sample sequenced in a study of cytomegalovirus exposure and HLA in healthy donors. PCR amplification relied on 60 Vbeta primers (plus 13 Jbeta primers). Only in-frame clones appear in the TCRdb table, and some are missing; sequencing was by immunoSEQ multiplex PCR. The data contain 60,000 to 75,000 clones, roughly nine tenths of them singletons. The material sequenced was PBMCs. These receptors originate from a woman aged 25 to 39 in good health and CMV-seropositive.

The V gene is TRBV30, the J gene TRBJ1-4, with D unresolved. This CDR3 contains 13 residues. V was shortened by 3 bases and J by 5 bases, with 10 bases between the two germline ends. Germline CDR1 and CDR2: GTSNPN and SVGIG (reference sequence). CDR3 region: CAWRKERNEKLFF. In nucleotides, the CDR3 is TGTGCCTGGAGAAAGGAGAGGAATGAAAAACTGTTTTTT.

V usage is TRBV27 and J usage is TRBJ2-7; the match to TRBD1 covers 11 bases. Per the germline V gene, CDR1 is MNHEY and CDR2 is SMNVEV (reference sequence). Germline trimming cut 2 bases from V and 4 bases from J; bases unmatched to any gene: 7. The CDR3 sequence is 16 residues long. This chain's CDR3 is CASSLASGTGGYEQYF. CDR3 nucleotide sequence: TGTGCCAGCAGTTTAGCCTCCGGGACAGGGGGATACGAGCAGTACTTC.

The V call is TRBV20-1, the J call TRBJ2-1; D is ambiguous. V was shortened by 1 base and J by 7 bases, with 5 bases between the two germline ends. This CDR3 region has 11 residues. The germline gives CDR1 DFQATT, CDR2 SNEGSKA (reference sequence). The CDR3 nucleotides read TGCAGTGCTAGAGCCCAGAATGAGCAGTTCTTC. Translated, it gives CSARAQNEQFF.

This chain connects TRBV7-9 to TRBJ1-4; weak D call: TRBD1 (6 bases). This CDR3 contains 17 residues. Germline V gives CDR1 SEHNR, CDR2 FQNEAQ (reference sequence). The V and J ends lost 5 bases and 7 bases respectively, with 23 bases between them. The chain's CDR3 is CASSNALYREGGEKLFF. DNA of the CDR3: TGTGCCAGCAGCAACGCCCTGTACAGGGAGGGTGGTGAAAAACTGTTTTTT. The entire variable domain, with the rest obtained from reference TRBV7-9 and TRBJ1-4, is as follows: DTGVSQNPRHKITKRGQNVTFRCDPISEHNRLYWYRQTLGQGPEFLTYFQNEAQLEKSRLLSDRFSAERPKGSFSTLEIQRTEQGDSAMYLCASSNALYREGGEKLFFGSGTQLSVL.

The chain has TRBV19 and TRBJ2-2; weak D call: TRBD2 (5 bases). V gave up 3 bases and J gave up 6 bases, with 11 bases separating them. The CDR3 consists of 14 residues. Germline CDR1 reads LNHDA; CDR2 reads SQIVND (reference sequence). CDR3 residues: CASSITPGSGELFF. CDR3 nucleotides: TGTGCCAGTAGTATCACCCCGGGGTCCGGGGAGCTGTTTTTT.

This chain joins TRBV27 and TRBJ2-5, with TRBD1 matching over 7 bases. The CDR3 is made up of 16 amino acids. Germline values: CDR1 MNHEY, CDR2 SMNVEV (reference sequence). V was clipped by 5 bases and J by 5 bases; unmatched bases: 14. DNA of the CDR3: TGTGCCAGCAGTCTCTTAGGGGGCAATCCTTGGGAGACCCAGTACTTC. It specifies CASSLLGGNPWETQYF.

The rearrangement joins TRBV5-1 to TRBJ2-3; 13 positions match TRBD2. The CDR3 runs 18 residues. The V gene end was trimmed by 5 bases and the J gene end by 4 bases; junction bases not matched to a gene: 13. The germline CDR1 and CDR2 sequences are SGHRS and YFSETQ. The CDR3: CASRSRTSGRLVADTQYF. For the CDR3, the DNA is TGCGCCAGCAGGTCACGGACTAGCGGGAGATTGGTGGCAGATACGCAGTATTTT.

This chain joins TRBV18 and TRBJ2-7; a possible D gene is TRBD2 (7 bases). The CDR3 length is 15 residues. The V end was cut by 2 bases, the J end by 2 bases, with 13 bases between. CDR1 and CDR2 (germline): KGHSH, LQKENI. The CDR3 coding sequence is TGTGCCAGCTCACCAACGGGGGGCGTCCCCTACGAGCAGTACTTC. It translates to CASSPTGGVPYEQYF.